This TCR beta chain is drawn from a study of identical twins. TCRdb re-called the 5' RACE reads with MiXCR, one entry per CDR3 protein. The profile shows about 810,000 distinct CDR3 sequences, roughly 12% of them singletons. The same specimen was also included in a second study, on yellow fever vaccine responses in identical twins.

Sequencing was performed on PBMCs. This clonotype was obtained from a young woman in good health.

The DNA for the CDR3 is TGTGCCAGCAGTTCTCGACAGGGAAAAGCCTACAATGAGCAGTTCTTC. Protein sequence: CASSSRQGKAYNEQFF. The gene calls are TRBV7-6 and TRBJ2-1; 7 nucleotides match TRBD1. The CDR3 spans 16 residues. CDR1 is SGHVS and CDR2 is FNYEAQ in the germline V gene. The V segment lost 6 bases and the J segment 2 bases; nucleotides outside the gene matches: 10.